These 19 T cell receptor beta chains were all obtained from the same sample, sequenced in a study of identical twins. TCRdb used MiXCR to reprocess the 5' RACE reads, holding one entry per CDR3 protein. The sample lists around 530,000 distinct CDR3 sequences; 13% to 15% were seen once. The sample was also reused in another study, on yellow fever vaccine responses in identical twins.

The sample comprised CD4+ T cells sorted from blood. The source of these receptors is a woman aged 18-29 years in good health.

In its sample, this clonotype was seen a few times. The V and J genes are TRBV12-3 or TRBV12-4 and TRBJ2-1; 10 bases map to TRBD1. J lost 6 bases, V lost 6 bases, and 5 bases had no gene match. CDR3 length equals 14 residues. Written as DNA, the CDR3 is TGTGCCAGCAGAAGGGGACAGGGGTTCAATGAGCAGTTCTTC. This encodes CASRRGQGFNEQFF.

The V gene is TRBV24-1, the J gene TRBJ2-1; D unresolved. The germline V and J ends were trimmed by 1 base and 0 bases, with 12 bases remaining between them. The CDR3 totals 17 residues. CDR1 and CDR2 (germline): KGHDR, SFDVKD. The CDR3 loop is CATSDFRTENSYNEQFF. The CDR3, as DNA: TGTGCCACCAGTGATTTCCGAACAGAGAACTCCTACAATGAGCAGTTCTTC.

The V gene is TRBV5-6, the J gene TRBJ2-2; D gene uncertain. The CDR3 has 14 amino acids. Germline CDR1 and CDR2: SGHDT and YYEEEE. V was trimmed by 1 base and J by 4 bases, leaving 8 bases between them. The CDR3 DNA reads TGTGCCAGCAGCTTGTCTGGGCCCACCGGGGAGCTGTTTTTT. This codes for CASSLSGPTGELFF.

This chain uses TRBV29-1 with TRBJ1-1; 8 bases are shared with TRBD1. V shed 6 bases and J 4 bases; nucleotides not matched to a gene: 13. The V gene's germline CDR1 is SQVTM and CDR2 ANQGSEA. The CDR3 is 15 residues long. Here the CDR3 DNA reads TGCAGCGTCCCGGGACAGGTTATTCATAGCACTGAAGCTTTCTTT. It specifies CSVPGQVIHSTEAFF.

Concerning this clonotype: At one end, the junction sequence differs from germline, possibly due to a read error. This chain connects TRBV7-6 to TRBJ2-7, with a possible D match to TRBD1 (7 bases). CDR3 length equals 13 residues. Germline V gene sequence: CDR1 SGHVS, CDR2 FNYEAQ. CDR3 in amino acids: CVSSGWDSYEQYF. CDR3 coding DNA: TGTGTCAGCAGCGGGTGGGACAGCTACGAGCAGTACTTC. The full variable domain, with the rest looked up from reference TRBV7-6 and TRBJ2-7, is GAGVSQSPRYKVTKRGQDVALRCDPISGHVSLYWYRQALGQGPEFLTYFNYEAQQDKSGLPNDRFSAERPEGSISTLTIQRTEQRDSAMYRCVSSGWDSYEQYFGPGTRLTVT.

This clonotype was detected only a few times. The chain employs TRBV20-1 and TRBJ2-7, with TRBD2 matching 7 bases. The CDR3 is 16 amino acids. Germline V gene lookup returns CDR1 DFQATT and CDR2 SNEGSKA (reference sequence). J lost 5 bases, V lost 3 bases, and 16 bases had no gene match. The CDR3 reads CSARPFGGGPRHEQYF. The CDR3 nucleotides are TGCAGTGCTAGGCCCTTCGGGGGAGGGCCGAGACACGAGCAGTACTTC.

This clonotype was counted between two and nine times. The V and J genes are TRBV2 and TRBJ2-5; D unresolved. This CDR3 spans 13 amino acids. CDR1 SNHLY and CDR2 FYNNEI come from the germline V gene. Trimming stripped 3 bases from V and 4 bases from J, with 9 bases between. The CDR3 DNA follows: TGTGCCAGCAGTGATTTAGGCGGAGAGACCCAGTACTTC. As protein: CASSDLGGETQYF. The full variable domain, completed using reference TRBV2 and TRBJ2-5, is EPEVTQTPSHQVTQMGQEVILRCVPISNHLYFYWYRQILGQKVEFLVSFYNNEISEKSEIFDDQFSVERPDGSNFTLKIRSTKLEDSAMYFCASSDLGGETQYFGPGTRLLVL.

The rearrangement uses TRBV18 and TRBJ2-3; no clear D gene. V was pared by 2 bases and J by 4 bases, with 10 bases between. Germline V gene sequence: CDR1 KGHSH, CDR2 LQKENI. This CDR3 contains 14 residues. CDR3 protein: CASSPSPLADTQYF. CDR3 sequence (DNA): TGTGCCAGCTCACCAAGCCCGTTAGCAGATACGCAGTATTTT. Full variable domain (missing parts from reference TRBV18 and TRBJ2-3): NAGVMQNPRHLVRRRGQEARLRCSPMKGHSHVYWYRQLPEEGLKFMVYLQKENIIDESGMPKERFSAEFPKEGPSILRIQQVVRGDSAAYFCASSPSPLADTQYFGPGTRLTVL.

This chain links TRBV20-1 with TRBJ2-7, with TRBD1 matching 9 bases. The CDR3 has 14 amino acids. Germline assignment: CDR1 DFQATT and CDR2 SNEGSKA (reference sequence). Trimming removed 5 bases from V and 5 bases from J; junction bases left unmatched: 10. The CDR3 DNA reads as TGCAGTGCTTTCCCCCCGGGACAGGGTCACGAGCAGTACGTC. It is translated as CSAFPPGQGHEQYV.

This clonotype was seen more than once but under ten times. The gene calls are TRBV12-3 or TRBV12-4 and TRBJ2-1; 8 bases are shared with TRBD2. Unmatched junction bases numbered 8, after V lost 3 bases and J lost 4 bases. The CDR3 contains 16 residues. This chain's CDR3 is CASSFEGLVIYNEQFF. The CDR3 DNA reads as TGTGCCAGCAGTTTCGAGGGACTAGTCATTTACAATGAGCAGTTCTTC.

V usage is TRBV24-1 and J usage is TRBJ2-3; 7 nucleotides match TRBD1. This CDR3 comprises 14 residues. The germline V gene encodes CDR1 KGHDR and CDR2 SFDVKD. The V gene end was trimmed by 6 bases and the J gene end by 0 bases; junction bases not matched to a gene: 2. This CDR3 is CATSQTGSTDTQYF. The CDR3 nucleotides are TGTGCCACCAGTCAGACAGGGAGCACAGATACGCAGTATTTT.

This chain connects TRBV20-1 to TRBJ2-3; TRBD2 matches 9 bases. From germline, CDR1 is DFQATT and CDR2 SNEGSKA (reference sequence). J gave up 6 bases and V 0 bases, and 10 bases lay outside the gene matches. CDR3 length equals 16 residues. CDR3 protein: CSARDARGGASDTQYF. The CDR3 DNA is TGCAGTGCTAGAGACGCCCGCGGGGGGGCATCCGATACGCAGTATTTT.

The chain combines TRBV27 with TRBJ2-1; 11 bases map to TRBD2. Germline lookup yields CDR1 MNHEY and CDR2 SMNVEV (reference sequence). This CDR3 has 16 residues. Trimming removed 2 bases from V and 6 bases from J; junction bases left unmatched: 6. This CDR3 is CASSLRVAGGPNEQFF. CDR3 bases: TGTGCCAGCAGTTTAAGGGTAGCGGGGGGGCCCAATGAGCAGTTCTTC.

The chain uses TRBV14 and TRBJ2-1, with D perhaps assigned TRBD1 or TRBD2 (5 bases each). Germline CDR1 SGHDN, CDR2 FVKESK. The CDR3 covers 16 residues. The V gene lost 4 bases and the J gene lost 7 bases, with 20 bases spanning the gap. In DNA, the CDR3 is TGTGCCAGCAGCCCCAACAGCTTTGGGGGTGGGAATGAGCAGTTCTTC. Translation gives CASSPNSFGGGNEQFF.

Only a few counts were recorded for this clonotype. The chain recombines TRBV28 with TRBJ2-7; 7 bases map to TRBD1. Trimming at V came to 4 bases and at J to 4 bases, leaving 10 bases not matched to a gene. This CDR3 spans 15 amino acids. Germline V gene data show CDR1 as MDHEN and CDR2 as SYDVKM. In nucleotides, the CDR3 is TGTGCCAGCAGTTCCCCCGGGACAGTTACTTACGAGCAGTACGTC. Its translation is CASSSPGTVTYEQYV.

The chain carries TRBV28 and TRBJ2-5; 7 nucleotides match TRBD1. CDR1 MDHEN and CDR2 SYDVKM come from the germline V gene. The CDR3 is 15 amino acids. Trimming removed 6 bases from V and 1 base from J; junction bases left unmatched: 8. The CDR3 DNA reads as TGTGCCAGCAGCCTGGTGGGGACAGCCCAAGAGACCCAGTACTTC. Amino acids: CASSLVGTAQETQYF.

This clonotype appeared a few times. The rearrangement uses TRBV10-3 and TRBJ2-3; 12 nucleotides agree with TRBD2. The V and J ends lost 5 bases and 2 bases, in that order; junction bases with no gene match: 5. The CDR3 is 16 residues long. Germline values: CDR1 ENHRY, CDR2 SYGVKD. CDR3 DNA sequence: TGTGCCATCAGTCAACTAGCGGGGGGATCCACAGATACGCAGTATTTT. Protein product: CAISQLAGGSTDTQYF.

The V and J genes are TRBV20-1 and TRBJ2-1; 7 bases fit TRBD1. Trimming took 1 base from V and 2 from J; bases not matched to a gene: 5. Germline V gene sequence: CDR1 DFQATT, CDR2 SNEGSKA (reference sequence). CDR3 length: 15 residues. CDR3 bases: TGCAGTGCTAGAGCTCCGGGACAGACCTACAATGAGCAGTTCTTC. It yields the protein CSARAPGQTYNEQFF.

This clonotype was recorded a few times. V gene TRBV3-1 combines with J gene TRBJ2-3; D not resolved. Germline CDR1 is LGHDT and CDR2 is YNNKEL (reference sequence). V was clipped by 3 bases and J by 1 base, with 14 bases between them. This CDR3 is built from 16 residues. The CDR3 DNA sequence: TGTGCCAGCAGCCAGTCATTAGCTGTGGGCACAGATACGCAGTATTTT. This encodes CASSQSLAVGTDTQYF.